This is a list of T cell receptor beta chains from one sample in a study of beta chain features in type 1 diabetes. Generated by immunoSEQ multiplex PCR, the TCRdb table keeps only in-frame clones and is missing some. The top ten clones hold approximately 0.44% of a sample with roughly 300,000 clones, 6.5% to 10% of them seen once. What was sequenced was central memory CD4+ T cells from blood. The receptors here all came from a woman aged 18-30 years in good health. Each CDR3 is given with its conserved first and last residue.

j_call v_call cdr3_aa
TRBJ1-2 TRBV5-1 CASSLDPQYGYTF
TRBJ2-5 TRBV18 CASSAQSETQYF
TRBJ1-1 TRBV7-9 CASSPGALHTEAFF
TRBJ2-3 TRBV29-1 CSVTFLGTGDSDTQYF
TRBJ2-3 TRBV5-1 CASSGAWLADGTDTQYF
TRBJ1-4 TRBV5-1 CASSQDSFEKLFF
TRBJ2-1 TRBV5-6 CASSQGLASDEQFF
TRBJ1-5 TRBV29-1 CSVQKTGQPQHF
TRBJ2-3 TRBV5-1 CASSFSGEIADTQYF
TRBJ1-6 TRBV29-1 CSVAEGPGSPLHF
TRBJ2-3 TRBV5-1 CASSLARGSEDTQYF
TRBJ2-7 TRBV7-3 CASSAAAVAPYEQYF